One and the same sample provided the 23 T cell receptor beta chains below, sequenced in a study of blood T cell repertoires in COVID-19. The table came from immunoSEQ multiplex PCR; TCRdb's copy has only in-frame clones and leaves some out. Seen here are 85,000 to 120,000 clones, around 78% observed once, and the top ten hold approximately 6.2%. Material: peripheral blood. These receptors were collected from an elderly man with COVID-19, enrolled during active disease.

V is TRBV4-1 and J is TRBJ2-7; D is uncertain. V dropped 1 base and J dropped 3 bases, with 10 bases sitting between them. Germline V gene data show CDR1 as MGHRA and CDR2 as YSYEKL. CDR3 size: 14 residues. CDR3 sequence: CASSQGVGSYEQYF. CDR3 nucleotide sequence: TGCGCCAGCAGCCAAGGGGTGGGCAGCTACGAGCAGTACTTC.

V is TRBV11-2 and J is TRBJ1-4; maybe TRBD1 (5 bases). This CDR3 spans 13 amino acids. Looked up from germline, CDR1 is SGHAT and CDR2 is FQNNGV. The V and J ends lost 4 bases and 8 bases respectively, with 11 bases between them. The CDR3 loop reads CASSSVGQEKLFF. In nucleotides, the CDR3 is TGTGCCAGCAGCTCCGTGGGGCAGGAAAAACTGTTTTTT.

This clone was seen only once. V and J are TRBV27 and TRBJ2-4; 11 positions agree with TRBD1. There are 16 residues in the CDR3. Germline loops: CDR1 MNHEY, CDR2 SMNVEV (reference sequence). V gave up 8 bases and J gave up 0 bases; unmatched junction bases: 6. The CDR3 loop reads CASRDRGELAKNIQYF. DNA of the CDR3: TGTGCCAGCCGGGACAGGGGGGAATTAGCCAAAAACATTCAGTACTTC.

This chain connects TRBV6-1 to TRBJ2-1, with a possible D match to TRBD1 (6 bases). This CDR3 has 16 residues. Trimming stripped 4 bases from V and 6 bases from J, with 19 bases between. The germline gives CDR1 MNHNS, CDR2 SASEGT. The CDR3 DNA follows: TGTGCCAGCAGTGCCCCTACAGGGATGTGGGTCAATGAGCAGTTCTTC. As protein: CASSAPTGMWVNEQFF.

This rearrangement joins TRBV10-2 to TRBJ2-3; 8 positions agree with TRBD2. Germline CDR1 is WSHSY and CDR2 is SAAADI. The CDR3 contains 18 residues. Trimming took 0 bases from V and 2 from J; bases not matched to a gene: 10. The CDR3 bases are TGCGCCAGCAGTGAGTCGAAACTAGCGGCAAAGTTCACAGATACGCAGTATTTT. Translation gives CASSESKLAAKFTDTQYF.

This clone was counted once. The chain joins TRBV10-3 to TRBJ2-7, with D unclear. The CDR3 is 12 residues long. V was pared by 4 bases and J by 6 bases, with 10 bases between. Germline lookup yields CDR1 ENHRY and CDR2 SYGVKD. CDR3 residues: CAISGPTGEQYF. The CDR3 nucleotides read TGTGCCATCAGTGGCCCTACCGGCGAGCAGTACTTC.

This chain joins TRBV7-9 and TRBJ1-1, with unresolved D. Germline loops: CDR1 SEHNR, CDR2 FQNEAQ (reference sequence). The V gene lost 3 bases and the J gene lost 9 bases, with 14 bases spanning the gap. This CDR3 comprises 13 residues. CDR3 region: CASSFGTSGKAFF. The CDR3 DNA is TGTGCCAGCAGCTTTGGAACATCGGGGAAAGCTTTCTTT.

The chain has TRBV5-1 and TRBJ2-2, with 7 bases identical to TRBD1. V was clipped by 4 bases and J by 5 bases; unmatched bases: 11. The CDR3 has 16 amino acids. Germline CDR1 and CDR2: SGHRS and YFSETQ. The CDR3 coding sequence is TGCGCCAGCAGCGCGGAAAGGGGGCTGGGTACCGGGGAGCTGTTTTTT. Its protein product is CASSAERGLGTGELFF.

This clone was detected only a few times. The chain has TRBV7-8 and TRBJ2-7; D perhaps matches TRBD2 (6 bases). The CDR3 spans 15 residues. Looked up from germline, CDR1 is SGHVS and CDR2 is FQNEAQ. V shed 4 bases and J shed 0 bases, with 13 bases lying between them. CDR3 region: CASSSPQAGSYEQYF. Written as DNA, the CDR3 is TGTGCCAGCAGCTCCCCGCAAGCGGGCTCCTACGAGCAGTACTTC.

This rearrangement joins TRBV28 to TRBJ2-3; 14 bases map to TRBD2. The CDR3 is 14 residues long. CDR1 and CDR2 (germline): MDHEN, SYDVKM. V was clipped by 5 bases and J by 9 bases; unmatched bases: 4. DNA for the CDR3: TGTGCCAGCAGTAAAGGGACTAGCGGGAGAACGCAGTATTTT. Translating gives CASSKGTSGRTQYF.

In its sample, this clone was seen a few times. CDR3 in DNA: TGTGCCAGCAGGCGGACAGGGGGAACTGGAAACACCATATATTTT. As protein: CASRRTGGTGNTIYF. The chain links TRBV2 to TRBJ1-3; TRBD1 matches at 10 bases. Trimming at V came to 6 bases and at J to 2 bases, leaving 4 bases not matched to a gene. This CDR3 region has 15 residues. Germline CDR1 and CDR2: SNHLY and FYNNEI.

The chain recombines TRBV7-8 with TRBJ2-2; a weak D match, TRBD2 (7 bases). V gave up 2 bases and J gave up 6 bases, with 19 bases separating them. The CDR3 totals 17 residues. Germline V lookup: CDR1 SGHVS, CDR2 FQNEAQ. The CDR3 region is CASSLSQNREGSGELFF. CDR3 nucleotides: TGTGCCAGCAGCTTAAGTCAGAACAGGGAGGGGTCCGGGGAGCTGTTTTTT.

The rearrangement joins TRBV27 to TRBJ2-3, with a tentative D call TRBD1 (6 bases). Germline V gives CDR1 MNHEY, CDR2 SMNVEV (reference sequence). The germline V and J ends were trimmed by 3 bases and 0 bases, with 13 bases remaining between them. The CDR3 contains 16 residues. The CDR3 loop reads CASSFGTRTSTDTQYF. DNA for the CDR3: TGTGCCAGCAGTTTCGGGACACGTACTAGCACAGATACGCAGTATTTT.

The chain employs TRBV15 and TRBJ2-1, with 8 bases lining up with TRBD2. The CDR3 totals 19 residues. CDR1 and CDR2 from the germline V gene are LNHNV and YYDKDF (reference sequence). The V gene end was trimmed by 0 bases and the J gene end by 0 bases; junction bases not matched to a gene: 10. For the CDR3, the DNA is TGTGCCACCAGCAGAGATCTTAGCGGGGTGGGGAGCTCCTACAATGAGCAGTTCTTC. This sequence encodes CATSRDLSGVGSSYNEQFF.

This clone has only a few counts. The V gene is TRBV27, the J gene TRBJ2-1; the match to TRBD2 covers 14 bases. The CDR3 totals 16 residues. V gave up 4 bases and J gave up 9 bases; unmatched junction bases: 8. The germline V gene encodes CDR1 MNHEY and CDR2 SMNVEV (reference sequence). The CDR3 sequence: CASSYLPGLAGVEQFF. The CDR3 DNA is TGTGCCAGCAGTTATCTTCCGGGACTAGCGGGAGTTGAGCAGTTCTTC.

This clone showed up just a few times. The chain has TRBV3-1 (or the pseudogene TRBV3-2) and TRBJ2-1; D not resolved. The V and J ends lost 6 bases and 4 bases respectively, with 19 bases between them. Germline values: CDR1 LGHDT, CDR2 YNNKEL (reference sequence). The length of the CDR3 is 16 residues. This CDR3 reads CASRGFGGLGYNEQFF. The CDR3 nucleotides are TGTGCCAGCAGGGGCTTCGGTGGATTGGGTTACAATGAGCAGTTCTTC.

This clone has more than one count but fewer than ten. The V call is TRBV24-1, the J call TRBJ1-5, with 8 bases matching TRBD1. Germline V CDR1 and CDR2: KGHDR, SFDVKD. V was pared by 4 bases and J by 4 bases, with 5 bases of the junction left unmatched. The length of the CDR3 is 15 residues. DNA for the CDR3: TGTGCCACCAGTGACCCGGACAGGGCTAATCAGCCCCAGCATTTT. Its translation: CATSDPDRANQPQHF.

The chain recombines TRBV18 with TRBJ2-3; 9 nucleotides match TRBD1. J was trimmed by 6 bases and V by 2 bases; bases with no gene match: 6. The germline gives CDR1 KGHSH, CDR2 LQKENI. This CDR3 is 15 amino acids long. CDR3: CASSPVTGGMDTQYF. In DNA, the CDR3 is TGTGCCAGCTCACCAGTGACAGGGGGTATGGATACGCAGTATTTT.

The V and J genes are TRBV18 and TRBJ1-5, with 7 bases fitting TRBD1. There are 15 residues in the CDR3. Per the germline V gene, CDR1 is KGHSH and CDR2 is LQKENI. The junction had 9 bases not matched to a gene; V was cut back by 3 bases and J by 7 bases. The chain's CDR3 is CASSPSTGARQPQHF. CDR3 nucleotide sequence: TGTGCCAGCTCACCCTCCACAGGGGCGCGGCAGCCCCAGCATTTT.

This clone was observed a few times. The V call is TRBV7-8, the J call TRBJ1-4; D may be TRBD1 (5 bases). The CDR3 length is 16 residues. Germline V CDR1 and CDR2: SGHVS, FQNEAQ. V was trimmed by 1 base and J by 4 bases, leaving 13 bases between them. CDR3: CASSLGLGQLNEKLFF. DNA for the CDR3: TGTGCCAGCAGCTTAGGATTGGGGCAGCTTAATGAAAAACTGTTTTTT. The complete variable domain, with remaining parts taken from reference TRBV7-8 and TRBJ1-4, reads GAGVSQSPRYKVAKRGQDVALRCDPISGHVSLFWYQQALGQGPEFLTYFQNEAQLDKSGLPSDRFFAERPEGSVSTLKIQRTQQEDSAVYLCASSLGLGQLNEKLFFGSGTQLSVL.

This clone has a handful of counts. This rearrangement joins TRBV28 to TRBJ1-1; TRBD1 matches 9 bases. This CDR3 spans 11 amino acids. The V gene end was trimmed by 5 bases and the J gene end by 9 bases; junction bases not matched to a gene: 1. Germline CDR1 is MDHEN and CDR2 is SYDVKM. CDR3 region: CASSDRGKAFF. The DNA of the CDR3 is TGTGCCAGCAGTGACAGGGGGAAAGCTTTCTTT.

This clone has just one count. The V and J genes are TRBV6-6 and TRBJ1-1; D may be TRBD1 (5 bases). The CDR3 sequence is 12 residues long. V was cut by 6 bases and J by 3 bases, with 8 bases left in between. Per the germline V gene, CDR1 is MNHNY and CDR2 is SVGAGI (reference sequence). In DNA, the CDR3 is TGTGCCAGCAGGACAGCAGACACTGAAGCTTTCTTT. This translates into CASRTADTEAFF.

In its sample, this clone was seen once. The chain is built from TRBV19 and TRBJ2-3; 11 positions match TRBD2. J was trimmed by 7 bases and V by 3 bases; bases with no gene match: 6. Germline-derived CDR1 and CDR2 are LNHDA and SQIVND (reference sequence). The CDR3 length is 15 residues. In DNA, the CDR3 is TGTGCCAGTAGTATGCGTACTAGCGGGAGTCATACGCAGTATTTT. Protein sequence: CASSMRTSGSHTQYF.